This is a list of T cell receptor beta chains from one sample in a study of CD8 T cells in Susac syndrome. TCRdb recomputed calls from the immunoSEQ multiplex PCR reads with MiXCR, one row per CDR3 protein. The sample records roughly 120,000 distinct CDR3 sequences, about 95% being singletons. The material sequenced was CD4+ T cells from PBMCs. The source is a human donor in good health. The CDR3 runs from the conserved cysteine through the conserved F or W. The D gene is left open where the match is weak. Size is omitted from some rows. Given values are once, few, many or a class for expanded clones.

cdr3_length	d_call	v_call	clone_size	j_call	cdr3_aa	cdr3_nt
15	NA	TRBV12-3/TRBV12-4	NA	TRBJ1-6	CASSPSRQEYSPLHF	TGTGCCAGCAGTCCGAGTCGACAGGAGTATTCACCCCTCCACTTT
15	NA	TRBV30	NA	TRBJ1-1	CAWSSSPGARAEAFF	TGTGCCTGGAGTTCTTCCCCAGGGGCGAGGGCTGAAGCTTTCTTT
14	NA	TRBV19	NA	TRBJ1-1	CASSPRQTNTEAFF	TGTGCCAGTAGTCCTCGACAGACCAACACTGAAGCTTTCTTT
16	NA	TRBV29-1	NA	TRBJ2-7	CSVEDRSGQTRYEQYF	TGCAGCGTTGAAGATCGTTCGGGGCAGACGCGGTACGAGCAGTACTTC
16	TRBD1	TRBV25-1	NA	TRBJ2-2	CASTPGTGGNTGELFF	TGTGCCAGCACCCCCGGGACAGGGGGGAACACCGGGGAGCTGTTTTTT
14	NA	TRBV20-1	NA	TRBJ2-1	CSAGGRGLANEQFF	TGCAGTGCTGGAGGACGCGGGCTTGCAAATGAGCAGTTCTTC
14	NA	TRBV7-9	NA	TRBJ2-1	CASSRLQEVHEQFF	TGTGCCAGCAGCCGTCTACAGGAGGTACATGAGCAGTTCTTC
13	NA	TRBV20-1	NA	TRBJ2-2	CSARTTNTGELFF	TGCAGTGCTAGAACCACAAACACCGGGGAGCTGTTTTTT
14	NA	TRBV20-1	NA	TRBJ2-1	CSATTGIISNEQFF	TGCAGTGCTACAACAGGGATTATAAGCAATGAGCAGTTCTTC
13	TRBD2	TRBV19	NA	TRBJ2-7	CASSMRESSEQYF	TGTGCCAGTAGTATGCGGGAGTCCTCTGAGCAGTACTTC
14	NA	TRBV6-6	NA	TRBJ1-2	CASRTAQLADGYTF	TGTGCCAGCAGAACGGCGCAGTTGGCGGATGGCTACACCTTC
15	NA	TRBV19	once	TRBJ2-2	CASSAARVPGEELFF	TGTGCCAGTAGTGCAGCCCGGGTCCCAGGCGAGGAGCTGTTTTTT
13	TRBD2	TRBV20-1	NA	TRBJ2-7	CSARAGGGYEQYF	TGCAGTGCCCGAGCGGGAGGGGGCTACGAGCAGTACTTC
14	NA	TRBV29-1	NA	TRBJ1-5	CSVTAGTGNQPQHF	TGCAGCGTCACGGCCGGGACCGGCAATCAGCCCCAGCATTTT
17	TRBD1	TRBV6-2/TRBV6-3	NA	TRBJ2-2	CASSDRASRDNTGELFF	TGTGCCAGCAGTGACAGGGCATCCAGAGATAACACCGGGGAGCTGTTTTTT
15	NA	TRBV10-2	NA	TRBJ1-2	CASRDLQSLGYGYTF	TGCGCCAGCAGGGACCTACAGAGTTTAGGGTATGGCTACACCTTC
13	NA	TRBV6-1	once	TRBJ1-5	CASTGQSNQPQHF	TGTGCCAGCACAGGGCAGAGCAATCAGCCCCAGCATTTT
14	NA	TRBV5-1	few	TRBJ2-7	CASSPSGLGYEQYF	TGCGCCAGCAGCCCTTCGGGACTTGGCTACGAGCAGTACTTC
16	NA	TRBV9	NA	TRBJ2-5	CASSPPGERAQETQYF	TGTGCCAGCAGCCCCCCCGGGGAGAGGGCCCAAGAGACCCAGTACTTC
13	NA	TRBV5-1	NA	TRBJ2-7	CASSRRISYEQYF	TGCGCCAGCAGCCGGCGGATTTCCTACGAGCAGTACTTC
13	NA	TRBV10-3	NA	TRBJ1-1	CATGDSNYTEVFF	TGTGCCACCGGGGACTCCAATTACACTGAAGTTTTCTTT
14	NA	TRBV20-1	NA	TRBJ2-2	CSALRTFYTGELFF	TGCAGTGCCCTACGGACATTCTACACCGGGGAGCTGTTTTTT
16	NA	TRBV6-2/TRBV6-3	NA	TRBJ1-5	CASSYSLQGSNQPQHF	TGTGCCAGCAGTTACTCCTTACAGGGAAGCAATCAGCCCCAGCATTTT
11	NA	TRBV29-1	once	TRBJ2-7	CSAWEAREQYF	TGCAGCGCCTGGGAGGCTCGGGAGCAGTACTTC
14	TRBD1	TRBV6-5	NA	TRBJ2-7	CASRRQGSSYEQYF	TGTGCCAGCAGAAGACAGGGGAGCTCCTACGAGCAGTACTTC
15	NA	TRBV5-4	once	TRBJ2-5	CASSAAGLRSETQYF	TGTGCCAGCAGCGCGGCAGGGTTAAGGTCGGAGACCCAGTACTTC
15	NA	TRBV7-2	NA	TRBJ2-4	CASSLVGQTKNIQYF	TGTGCCAGCAGCTTAGTAGGGCAGACCAAAAACATTCAGTACTTC
13	NA	TRBV10-3	NA	TRBJ1-6	CAIRRDLMDPLHF	TGTGCCATCAGAAGGGACCTAATGGATCCCCTCCACTTT
14	TRBD2	TRBV20-1	NA	TRBJ2-6	CSALGTTGANVLTF	TGCAGTGCTCTTGGGACTACTGGGGCCAACGTCCTGACTTTC
15	TRBD2	TRBV6-6	NA	TRBJ2-7	CASSSQPGGGFEQYF	TGTGCCAGCAGTTCCCAGCCTGGCGGGGGTTTCGAGCAGTACTTC
16	NA	TRBV21-1	NA	TRBJ2-1	CASSKVGEGDYNEQFF	TGTGCCAGCAGCAAAGTAGGTGAAGGGGACTACAATGAGCAGTTCTTC
16	NA	TRBV18	NA	TRBJ1-3	CASSPPRGSSGNTIYF	TGTGCCAGCTCACCACCAAGGGGCAGCTCTGGAAACACCATATATTTT
13	NA	TRBV5-1	NA	TRBJ2-7	CASSLAGEYEQYF	TGCGCCAGCAGCTTGGCTGGGGAATACGAGCAGTACTTC
15	TRBD1	TRBV7-2	NA	TRBJ1-6	CASSLAGQGNSPLHF	TGTGCCAGCAGCCTCGCGGGACAGGGAAATTCACCCCTCCACTTT
15	NA	TRBV29-1	NA	TRBJ1-1	CSVEEVPGMNTEAFF	TGCAGCGTTGAAGAGGTCCCAGGGATGAACACTGAAGCTTTCTTT
12	NA	TRBV20-1	NA	TRBJ2-4	CSASPGTETRYF	TGCAGTGCTAGTCCCGGGACTGAAACACGGTACTTC
12	NA	TRBV21-1	NA	TRBJ1-1	CASSKERHRAFF	TGTGCCAGCAGCAAAGAGCGCCATCGAGCTTTCTTT
13	NA	TRBV5-1	NA	TRBJ2-7	CASSLPGADEQYF	TGCGCCAGCAGCTTGCCCGGGGCGGACGAGCAGTACTTC
14	NA	TRBV29-1	NA	TRBJ1-1	CSATTGSGDTEAFF	TGCAGCGCCACAACAGGGAGTGGGGACACTGAAGCTTTCTTT
15	NA	TRBV7-2	NA	TRBJ2-1	CASSLSSSSYNEQFF	TGTGCCAGCAGCTTAAGCTCTAGCTCCTACAATGAGCAGTTCTTC
13	TRBD2	TRBV30	NA	TRBJ2-5	CAWSGLAGETQYF	TGTGCCTGGAGCGGACTAGCGGGAGAGACCCAGTACTTC
12	NA	TRBV27	NA	TRBJ2-7	CASRAHQYEQYF	TGTGCCAGCAGAGCCCACCAGTACGAGCAGTACTTC
15	NA	TRBV29-1	once	TRBJ2-6	CSVGRGHSGANVLTF	TGCAGCGTTGGCCGGGGACACTCTGGGGCCAACGTCCTGACTTTC
12	NA	TRBV28	NA	TRBJ2-1	CASSLPGFEQFF	TGTGCCAGCAGTCTGCCGGGTTTTGAGCAGTTCTTC